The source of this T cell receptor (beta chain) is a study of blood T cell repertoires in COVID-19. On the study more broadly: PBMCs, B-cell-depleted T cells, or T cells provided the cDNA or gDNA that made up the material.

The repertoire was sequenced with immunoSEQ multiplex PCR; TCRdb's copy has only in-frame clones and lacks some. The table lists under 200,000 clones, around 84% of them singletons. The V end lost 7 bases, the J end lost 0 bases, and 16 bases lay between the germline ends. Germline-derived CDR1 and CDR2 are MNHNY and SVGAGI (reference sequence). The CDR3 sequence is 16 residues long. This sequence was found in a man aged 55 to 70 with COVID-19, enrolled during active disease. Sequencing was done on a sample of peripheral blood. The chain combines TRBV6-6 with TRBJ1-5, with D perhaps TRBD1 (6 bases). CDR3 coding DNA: TGTGCCAGCACAAAGGGGCAGGGGTATAGCAATCAGCCCCAGCATTTT. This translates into CASTKGQGYSNQPQHF.